The entry below gives a single T cell receptor (beta chain) sequence along with its context. Its antigen remains unknown. Donors in the study were healthy people who gave bone marrow. Researchers ran the PCR with 60 Vbeta and 13 Jbeta primers. TCRdb's table, derived via immunoSEQ multiplex PCR, lists solely in-frame clones and lacks some. The table records under 200,000 clones, roughly 80% of them present only once. The sample is drawn from a study of cytomegalovirus exposure and HLA in healthy donors. In the study overall: Early release data held about 85 million unique TCRs from HLA-typed donors.

The study's findings and limits: Researchers catalogued about 160 TCR beta chains as cytomegalovirus-associated.

Between the trimmed V and J ends, which lost 0 bases and 0 bases, there was a span of 12 bases. Germline CDR1 reads SGHRS; CDR2 reads YFSETQ. This CDR3 contains 16 residues. This TCR came from a male donor in good health and CMV-seronegative. The chain is built from TRBV5-1 and TRBJ1-1; maybe TRBD1 (5 bases). Sequenced sample: PBMCs. The CDR3 DNA reads as TGCGCCAGCAGCTTGGCAGGGCCCTCCTTGAACACTGAAGCTTTCTTT. Translated, it gives CASSLAGPSLNTEAFF.